The 9 T cell receptor beta chains in this list originate from one sample, sequenced in a study of T cell repertoires in cytomegalovirus infection. TCRdb used MiXCR to reprocess the reads, holding one entry per CDR3 protein. The sample holds hundreds of thousands of distinct CDR3 sequences, around 6.4% seen once. The sample taken for sequencing was PBMCs. These receptors came from a human donor in good health (CMV status not recorded). Some clones in this sample may be carry-over from other donors' samples.

This clonotype has ten or more counts. The chain employs TRBV29-1 and TRBJ2-2, with D possibly matching TRBD1 (6 bases). CDR1 and CDR2 from the germline V gene are SQVTM and ANQGSEA. The CDR3 runs 15 residues. V was shortened by 5 bases and J by 0 bases, with 13 bases between the two germline ends. The CDR3 DNA reads as TGCAGCGTTTCGGGACAATCCACGAACACCGGGGAGCTGTTTTTT. Amino acid sequence: CSVSGQSTNTGELFF.

This clonotype occurred many times. The chain links TRBV20-1 to TRBJ1-1, with D possibly matching TRBD1 (5 bases). This CDR3 has 12 amino acids. CDR1 is DFQATT and CDR2 is SNEGSKA in the germline V gene (reference sequence). The germline V and J ends were trimmed by 3 bases and 5 bases, with 10 bases remaining between them. The CDR3 DNA sequence: TGCAGTGCTAGCGGGGGTCGGACTGAAGCTTTCTTT. Its protein product is CSASGGRTEAFF.

This clonotype has more than one count but fewer than ten. V and J are TRBV5-1 and TRBJ2-1; tentatively, D is TRBD1 (5 bases). V lost 3 bases, J lost 7 bases, and 14 bases lay in between. Germline CDR1 reads SGHRS; CDR2 reads YFSETQ. The CDR3 totals 14 residues. CDR3 DNA: TGCGCCAGCAGCTCCCTCAGGGATGCGAATGAGCAGTTCTTC. Protein product: CASSSLRDANEQFF.

This clonotype showed up just a few times. V gene TRBV4-1 combines with J gene TRBJ1-6, with D unresolved. The CDR3 contains 15 residues. Trimming took off 2 bases at V and 7 bases at J, with 12 bases between the two ends. Germline V gene data show CDR1 as MGHRA and CDR2 as YSYEKL. For the CDR3, the DNA is TGCGCCAGCAGCCAAATCTCCCCCTTAAATTCACCCCTCCACTTT. Translated, it gives CASSQISPLNSPLHF.

The table lists this clonotype with many counts. V and J are TRBV11-3 and TRBJ2-3, with TRBD1 matching 7 bases. Germline V gene lookup returns CDR1 SGHNT and CDR2 YENEEA. Trimming at V came to 5 bases and at J to 7 bases, leaving 12 bases not matched to a gene. The CDR3 covers 15 residues. The CDR3, as DNA: TGTGCCAGCAGCCCCGGACAGGCCTGGATGAATACGCAGTATTTT. It yields the protein CASSPGQAWMNTQYF.

This clonotype was recorded at least ten times. CDR3 DNA sequence: TGTGCCAGCAGCCGCCGGGACAGTACCTACGAGCAGTACTTC. It codes for CASSRRDSTYEQYF. This chain connects TRBV14 to TRBJ2-7; 7 bases are a match to TRBD1. V was pared by 4 bases and J by 2 bases, with 5 bases of the junction left unmatched. Germline CDR1 is SGHDN and CDR2 is FVKESK. The CDR3 consists of 14 residues.

This clonotype has at least ten counts. A much bigger clone sits one base away, suggesting this may be a read error. The chain uses TRBV7-3 and TRBJ1-1, with D unclear. This CDR3 comprises 14 residues. The ends were cut back, 1 base at V and 1 base at J, with 7 bases in the middle. Germline values: CDR1 SGHTA, CDR2 FQGTGA. The CDR3 here is CASSLMAANTEAFF. The DNA for the CDR3 is TGTGCCAGCAGCTTAATGGCGGCGAACACTGAAGCTTTCTTT.

The table lists this clonotype with many counts. The J gene is TRBJ1-2, the V gene TRBV7-9; no clear D. V shed 4 bases and J shed 2 bases, with 11 bases lying between them. This CDR3 region has 14 residues. Looked up from germline, CDR1 is SEHNR and CDR2 is FQNEAQ (reference sequence). CDR3 residues: CASSSTDGNYGYTF. The DNA for the CDR3 is TGTGCCAGCAGCTCCACCGACGGGAACTATGGCTACACCTTC.

This clonotype was counted ten times or more. The chain links TRBV11-3 to TRBJ1-2; a possible D gene is TRBD1 (5 bases). The CDR3 spans 15 residues. V was trimmed by 1 base and J by 3 bases, leaving 12 bases between them. Germline CDR1 SGHNT, CDR2 YENEEA. CDR3 DNA sequence: TGTGCCAGCAGCTTAGTCGCAGGGTCAGACTATGGCTACACCTTC. Residues: CASSLVAGSDYGYTF.